This entry concerns a single TCR beta chain. Its antigen is undetermined. This sample is part of a study of CXCR3-negative and CXCR3-positive naive CD8 T cells. Overall study results and limits: TRBV-TRBJ usage was similar across naive CXCR3 subsets but distinct in memory cells. Memory CD8+ cells showed much lower diversity, while both naive subsets displayed comparably high diversity. Compared with CXCR3-negative naive cells, CXCR3-positive naive cells showed more hydrophobic TRB CDR3s.

With UMI labels, 5' RACE was used to prepare the TRB cDNA libraries. TCRdb reprocessed the 5' RACE reads and reports one entry per CDR3 protein, with no DNA. With tens of thousands of distinct CDR3 sequences in the sample, the ten largest clones hold around 5%. Looked up from germline, CDR1 is SGHRS and CDR2 is YFSETQ. This CDR3 comprises 15 residues. CD45RO-CCR7+CD27+CD95- characterized naive CD8+ T cells. The receptor was isolated from a human donor in good health. Some clones in this sample may be carry-over from other donors' samples. V gene TRBV5-1 combines with J gene TRBJ2-7; TCRdb calls TRBD2, which cannot be checked without DNA. Input material: naive CXCR3+ CD8+ T cells from blood. As for subset: CD45RO-CCR7+CD27+CD95- naive CD8+ T cells expressing CXCR3 (TNR3+). CDR3 loop: CASSPGGLADYEQYF.